Detailed here is one TCR beta chain. Antigen specificity is unknown. Whether given at about 4 or about 12 weeks, second doses were pooled. The record originates from a study of T cell responses to AZD1222 COVID-19 vaccine. Study-wide points: The number of AZD1222 recipients seropositive at baseline was only 5 to 7. Samples come after the peak T cell response, not at day 14.

TCRdb's copy holds only in-frame clones and misses some; the assay was immunoSEQ multiplex PCR. Seen here are about 120,000 clones, just over 90% observed once, and the top ten hold 5%. The germline V and J ends were trimmed by 4 bases and 8 bases, with 11 bases remaining between them. The CDR3 runs to 12 residues. Looked up from germline, CDR1 is ENHRY and CDR2 is SYGVKD. J is TRBJ1-2 and V is TRBV10-3, with unresolved D. Sequencing used peripheral blood, obtained 28 days after the second AZD1222 dose. The receptor was derived from an adult who received the AZD1222 COVID-19 vaccine. The chain's CDR3 is CAISGSGRGYTF. For the CDR3, the DNA is TGTGCCATCAGTGGCTCGGGGAGAGGCTACACCTTC.